Listed here are 9 T cell receptor beta chains from one sample, sequenced in a study of CD8+ T cells in alopecia areata. Isolated RNA was reverse transcribed into cDNA used as the sequencing template. Data came from immunoSEQ multiplex PCR; TCRdb stores just in-frame clones and leaves some out. The table shows approximately 59,000 clones, with about 45% occurring only once. Source: CD8+ T cells sorted from blood, taken at week 0. These receptors all come from a human donor with alopecia areata.

Ten or more counts support this clone. The V call is TRBV11-2, the J call TRBJ1-2, with D perhaps TRBD1 (5 bases). With 3 bases removed from V and 0 bases from J, the gap between germline ends came to 8 bases. The CDR3 contains 14 residues. Per the germline V gene, CDR1 is SGHAT and CDR2 is FQNNGV. The CDR3 sequence is CASSLGGPNYGYTF. CDR3 nucleotide sequence: TGTGCCAGCAGCTTGGGGGGTCCTAACTATGGCTACACCTTC.

This clone ranks as medium-sized (0.01 to 0.1%). The CDR3 sequence is CASRYSGTGTGELFF. CDR3 in DNA: TGTGCCAGCAGATATAGCGGGACGGGGACCGGGGAGCTGTTTTTT. The chain has TRBV28 and TRBJ2-2, with 8 bases matching TRBD2. V lost 6 bases and J lost 5; bases outside the gene matches: 8. Germline V gene data show CDR1 as MDHEN and CDR2 as SYDVKM. The CDR3 runs 15 residues. The full variable domain, its missing parts supplied by reference TRBV28 and TRBJ2-2, is DVKVTQSSRYLVKRTGEKVFLECVQDMDHENMFWYRQDPGLGLRLIYFSYDVKMKEKGDIPEGYSVSREKKERFSLILESASTNQTSMYLCASRYSGTGTGELFFGEGSRLTVL.

The chain carries TRBV10-2 and TRBJ1-2, with 9 nucleotides matching TRBD1. This CDR3 is built from 16 residues. J was trimmed by 8 bases and V by 6 bases; bases with no gene match: 16. The germline gives CDR1 WSHSY, CDR2 SAAADI. The chain's CDR3 is CASRESPGTGTEGYTF. The CDR3 nucleotides read TGCGCCAGCAGGGAATCCCCCGGGACAGGGACGGAGGGCTACACCTTC.

CDR3 sequence: CASSQSGETSGYNEQFF. The CDR3 DNA follows: TGCGCCAGCAGTCAATCTGGAGAGACTAGCGGATACAATGAGCAGTTCTTC. This chain joins TRBV23-1 and TRBJ2-1, with 9 bases fitting TRBD2. TRBV23-1 is annotated as an ORF whose role is uncertain. J was trimmed by 4 bases and V by 0 bases; bases with no gene match: 7. The CDR3 consists of 17 residues.

This clone was recorded many times. The same CDR3 can be traced to other DNA sequences in this sample. The chain joins TRBV4-2 to TRBJ2-2; 14 nucleotides line up with TRBD2. The length of the CDR3 is 17 residues. Germline V gene sequence: CDR1 LGHNA, CDR2 YNFKEQ. J was trimmed by 4 bases and V by 4 bases; bases with no gene match: 5. The CDR3 nucleotides read TGTGCCAGCAGCCCATACGGGACTAGCGGGGGCACCGGGGAGCTGTTTTTT. Protein sequence: CASSPYGTSGGTGELFF.

Many counts were recorded for this clone. This chain uses TRBV6-5 with TRBJ1-4; D ambiguous. V dropped 6 bases and J dropped 0 bases, with 11 bases sitting between them. Germline CDR1 and CDR2: MNHEY and SVGAGI. The CDR3 is 15 residues long. The CDR3 here is CASRRKISTNEKLFF. CDR3 nucleotides: TGTGCCAGCAGGCGTAAAATTTCAACTAATGAAAAACTGTTTTTT.

This chain joins TRBV15 and TRBJ2-5, with 12 bases lining up with TRBD2. V trimming: 4 bases; J trimming: 7 bases; junction bases outside the gene matches: 10. This CDR3 has 16 amino acids. CDR1 and CDR2 (germline): LNHNV, YYDKDF (reference sequence). The CDR3: CATSTTSGSYPVTQYF. The CDR3 region has the DNA TGTGCCACCAGCACGACTAGCGGGAGTTATCCGGTGACCCAGTACTTC. Full variable domain (outside the CDR3, taken from reference TRBV15 and TRBJ2-5): DAMVIQNPRYQVTQFGKPVTLSCSQTLNHNVMYWYQQKSSQAPKLLFHYYDKDFNNEADTPDNFQSRRPNTSFCFLDIRSPGLGDTAMYLCATSTTSGSYPVTQYFGPGTRLLVL.

This clone was found a few times. The chain uses TRBV4-1 and TRBJ2-2, with D uncertain. The CDR3 has 12 amino acids. The V end was cut by 3 bases, the J end by 4 bases, with 3 bases between. Germline CDR1 reads MGHRA; CDR2 reads YSYEKL. The CDR3 reads CASSQGTGELFF. In nucleotides, the CDR3 is TGCGCCAGCAGCCAGGGCACCGGGGAGCTGTTTTTT.

This clone has just a few counts. The genes are TRBV29-1 and TRBJ2-1, with D unclear. V gave up 3 bases and J gave up 8 bases, with 5 bases separating them. The CDR3 extends over 10 amino acids. The germline V gene has CDR1 SQVTM and CDR2 ANQGSEA. The CDR3: CSVEGDEQFF. CDR3 DNA sequence: TGCAGCGTTGAGGGCGATGAGCAGTTCTTC.